This T cell receptor (beta chain) was captured in a study of beta chain features in type 1 diabetes. Study-wide findings and caveats: Compared with healthy donors, patients appeared to share more similar naive, central memory and regulatory TCRB repertoires. Patients with Type 1 diabetes showed moderately but significantly shorter TCRB CDR3s in all four CD4+ subsets.

As every portion of the isolated RNA was reverse transcribed, the sequencing read expressed TCRB transcripts. Sequenced by immunoSEQ multiplex PCR; TCRdb stores in-frame clones only, minus some. The table lists roughly 100,000 clones, approximately 30% of them singletons. Purity exceeding 95% was reached by all sorted populations. CDR1 and CDR2 (germline): SGHTA, FQGTGA. The CDR3 runs to 14 residues. Trimming removed 5 bases from V and 9 bases from J; junction bases left unmatched: 10. About this clone: What it binds is unknown.

What was sequenced was central memory CD4+ T cells from blood. The chain recombines TRBV7-3 with TRBJ2-1; TRBD1 matches 7 bases. The origin of this receptor is a woman between 18 and 29 years old with type 1 diabetes. This CDR3 reads CASSLDRVVGEQFF. As DNA, the CDR3 is TGTGCCAGCAGCCTCGACAGGGTAGTCGGTGAGCAGTTCTTC. The full variable domain, its missing parts supplied by reference TRBV7-3 and TRBJ2-1, is GAGVSQTPSNKVTEKGKYVELRCDPISGHTALYWYRQSLGQGPEFLIYFQGTGAADDSGLPNDRFFAVRPEGSVSTLKIQRTERGDSAVYLCASSLDRVVGEQFFGPGTRLTVL.